A selection of T cell receptor beta chains follows, all from one sample in a study of T cell repertoires in cytomegalovirus infection. TCRdb re-called the reads with MiXCR, one entry per CDR3 protein. The data show 310,000 or so distinct CDR3 sequences, around a quarter seen once. These TCRs are of unknown antigen specificity. Source: cultured PBMCs, taken from culture after CMV antigen stimulation. The receptors come from a human donor in good health (CMV status not recorded). Some clones in this sample may be carry-over from other donors' samples. CDR3s include the opening cysteine and the closing phenylalanine or tryptophan. A D gene is named only where the DNA matches it firmly. Clone size is shown for a subset of rows, as once, few, many or a class of expanded clone.

d_gene	j_gene	abundance	v_gene	len	CDR3aa	CDR3nt
TRBD1	TRBJ2-7	-	TRBV6-1	15	CASSYRGRGGYEQYF	TGTGCCAGCAGTTACAGGGGGCGAGGAGGCTACGAGCAGTACTTC
-	TRBJ1-5	few	TRBV18	17	CASSPLRTRSGNQPQHF	TGTGCCAGCTCACCACTTAGGACCAGGTCCGGCAATCAGCCCCAGCATTTT
-	TRBJ1-1	many	TRBV11-1	17	CASSPRPGTRLGTEAFF	TGTGCCAGCAGCCCGCGTCCCGGGACCCGCCTAGGGACTGAAGCTTTCTTT
-	TRBJ1-1	few	TRBV6-2/TRBV6-3	14	CASSYSGRGAEAFF	TGTGCCAGCAGTTACTCGGGACGGGGAGCTGAAGCTTTCTTT
TRBD2	TRBJ2-6	-	TRBV28	19	CASSFGFAGGPSGANVLTF	TGTGCCAGCAGCTTCGGTTTTGCGGGAGGGCCCTCTGGGGCCAACGTCCTGACTTTC
TRBD2	TRBJ2-3	few	TRBV20-1	15	CSAYGAGMGTDTQYF	TGCAGTGCTTACGGAGCGGGAATGGGCACAGATACGCAGTATTTT
TRBD2	TRBJ2-3	-	TRBV15	14	CATSSTGTRDTQYF	TGTGCCACCAGCAGTACCGGGACTAGAGATACGCAGTATTTT
-	TRBJ1-3	-	TRBV4-1	16	CASSWTAADSGNTIYF	TGCGCCAGCAGCTGGACGGCAGCAGATTCTGGAAACACCATATATTTT
-	TRBJ2-7	-	TRBV28	18	CASSVTPGRGDRTYEQYF	TGTGCCAGCAGTGTAACACCCGGGCGAGGTGACAGAACCTACGAGCAGTACTTC
TRBD1	TRBJ2-2	-	TRBV4-1	17	CASSQDSRDRITGELFF	TGCGCCAGCAGCCAAGACTCGAGGGACAGAATTACCGGGGAGCTGTTTTTT
TRBD1	TRBJ1-5	few	TRBV6-2/TRBV6-3	13	CASRGTGLQPQHF	TGTGCCAGCAGAGGGACAGGGTTGCAGCCCCAGCATTTT
TRBD2	TRBJ2-1	-	TRBV15	15	CATSRGLAGVNEQFF	TGTGCCACCAGCAGAGGACTAGCGGGAGTCAATGAGCAGTTCTTC
TRBD2	TRBJ2-3	-	TRBV27	17	CASSLLGGGGPSDTQYF	TGTGCCAGCAGTTTACTGGGGGGGGGAGGGCCCTCAGATACGCAGTATTTT
TRBD1	TRBJ2-5	few	TRBV6-1	14	CASSIQGLVETQYF	TGTGCCAGCTCCATACAGGGGCTTGTAGAGACCCAGTACTTC
-	TRBJ2-3	-	TRBV5-1	15	CASRSELARGDTQYF	TGCGCCAGCAGGTCTGAACTAGCGAGGGGGGATACGCAGTATTTT